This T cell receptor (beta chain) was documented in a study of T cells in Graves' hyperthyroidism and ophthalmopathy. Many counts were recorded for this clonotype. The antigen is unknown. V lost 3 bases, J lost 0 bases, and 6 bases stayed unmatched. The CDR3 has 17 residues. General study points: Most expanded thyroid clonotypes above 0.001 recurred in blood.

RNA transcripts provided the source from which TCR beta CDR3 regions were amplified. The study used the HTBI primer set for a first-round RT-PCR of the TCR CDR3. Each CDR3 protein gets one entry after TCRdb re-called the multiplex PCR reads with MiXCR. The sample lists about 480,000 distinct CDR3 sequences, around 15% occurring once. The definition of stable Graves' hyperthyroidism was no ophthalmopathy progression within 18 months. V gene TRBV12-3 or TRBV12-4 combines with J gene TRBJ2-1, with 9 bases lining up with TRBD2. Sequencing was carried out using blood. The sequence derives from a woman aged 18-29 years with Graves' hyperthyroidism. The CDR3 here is CASSFGLAGISYNEQFF. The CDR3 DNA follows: TGTGCCAGCAGTTTCGGGCTAGCGGGAATCTCCTACAATGAGCAGTTCTTC.